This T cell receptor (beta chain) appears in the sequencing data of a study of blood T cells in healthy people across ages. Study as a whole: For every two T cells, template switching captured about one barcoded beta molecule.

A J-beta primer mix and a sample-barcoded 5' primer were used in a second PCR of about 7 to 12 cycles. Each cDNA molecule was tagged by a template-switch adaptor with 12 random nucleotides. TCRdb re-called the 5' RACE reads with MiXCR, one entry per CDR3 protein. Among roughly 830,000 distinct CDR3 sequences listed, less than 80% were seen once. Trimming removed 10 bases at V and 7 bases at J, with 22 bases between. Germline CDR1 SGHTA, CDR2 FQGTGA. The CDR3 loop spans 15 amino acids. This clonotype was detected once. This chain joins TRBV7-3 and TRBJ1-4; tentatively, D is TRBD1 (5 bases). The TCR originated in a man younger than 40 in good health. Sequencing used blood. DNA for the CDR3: TGTGCCACCCAGGGACGGCGGGCTGGGGGTGAAAAACTGTTTTTT. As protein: CATQGRRAGGEKLFF. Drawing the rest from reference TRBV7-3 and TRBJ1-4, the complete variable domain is GAGVSQTPSNKVTEKGKYVELRCDPISGHTALYWYRQSLGQGPEFLIYFQGTGAADDSGLPNDRFFAVRPEGSVSTLKIQRTERGDSAVYLCATQGRRAGGEKLFFGSGTQLSVL.